This T cell receptor beta chain was observed in a study of T cell responses to AZD1222 COVID-19 vaccine. Data came from immunoSEQ multiplex PCR; TCRdb stores just in-frame clones and leaves some out. This table has 120,000 to 150,000 clones, 82% appearing once. The V end was cut by 7 bases, the J end by 1 base, with 10 bases between. The V gene's germline CDR1 is MGHRA and CDR2 YSYEKL. This CDR3 spans 14 amino acids. Study-wide results and limits: Repertoires were collected only later (after the peak T cell response had occurred).

Remarks on this clone: No antigen is known for it.

The receptor was isolated from an adult in good health. The chain uses TRBV4-1 and TRBJ2-2, with D perhaps matching TRBD1 (6 bases). The input for sequencing was peripheral blood, taken on day 0 of MenACWY control vaccination. CDR3 loop: CASNPTGNTGELFF. The CDR3 region has the DNA TGCGCCAGCAATCCGACAGGGAACACCGGGGAGCTGTTTTTT.